The 3 T cell receptor beta chains reported below all come from one sample, sequenced in a study of blood T cell repertoires in COVID-19. Repertoires were generated with immunoSEQ multiplex PCR, while TCRdb's copy carries only in-frame clones and drops some. This sample has a few hundred thousand clones, with about nine tenths found just once. The specimen was peripheral blood. The receptor set was obtained from a young woman with COVID-19, enrolled during active disease.

J is TRBJ1-6 and V is TRBV28, with D uncertain. This CDR3 is 14 amino acids long. Germline values: CDR1 MDHEN, CDR2 SYDVKM. Between the trimmed V and J ends, which lost 3 bases and 8 bases, there was a span of 11 bases. The CDR3 loop reads CASSLADTYSPLHF. The CDR3 coding sequence is TGTGCCAGCAGTTTGGCCGACACTTATTCACCCCTCCACTTT.

This clone came up once. V usage is TRBV2 and J usage is TRBJ1-5, with TRBD1 identical over 10 bases. This CDR3 has 15 amino acids. The junction had 9 bases not matched to a gene; V was cut back by 7 bases and J by 6 bases. Germline CDR1 reads SNHLY; CDR2 reads FYNNEI. CDR3 amino acids: CASTIDRGRSQPQHF. CDR3 DNA sequence: TGTGCCAGCACCATAGACAGGGGGCGAAGTCAGCCCCAGCATTTT.

This chain links TRBV19 with TRBJ2-6; D is ambiguous. The CDR3 sequence is 15 residues long. V gave up 6 bases and J gave up 0 bases, with 9 bases separating them. Germline V gene data show CDR1 as LNHDA and CDR2 as SQIVND (reference sequence). CDR3 loop: CASSARGSGANVLTF. The CDR3, as DNA: TGTGCCAGTAGCGCCCGAGGCTCTGGGGCCAACGTCCTGACTTTC.